In this sample, the clone carrying this TCR beta chain turned up many times. The antigen is undetermined. RNA transcripts gave rise to amplified TCR beta CDR3 regions. The HTBI primer set drove a first-round RT-PCR of the TCR CDR3. TCRdb re-called the multiplex PCR reads through MiXCR, storing one row per CDR3 protein. The sample shows roughly 640,000 distinct CDR3 sequences, about a sixth of them seen only once. This specimen comes from a study of T cells in Graves' hyperthyroidism and ophthalmopathy. Turning to the study itself: It was at initial diagnosis, before any treatment, that peripheral blood was collected. Study-wide results and limits: Blood held most thyroid clonotypes expanded above 0.001 frequency.

Germline values: CDR1 DFQATT, CDR2 SNEGSKA (reference sequence). The CDR3 consists of 16 residues. V trimming: 0 bases; J trimming: 6 bases; junction bases outside the gene matches: 11. The cohort's ophthalmopathy patients, a group with duration under 3 months, had a Clinical Activity Score of at least 3 and a NOSPECS grade of at least 4. The study left out patients who had uncontrolled infection, other autoimmune disease, pregnancy or lactation. The chain combines TRBV20-1 with TRBJ2-1; 7 bases match TRBD1. The sample taken for sequencing was blood. The clonotype originates from a woman in her forties with Graves' ophthalmopathy. The chain's CDR3 is CSARDRARGRFNEQFF. The DNA for the CDR3 is TGCAGTGCTAGAGATCGGGCGAGGGGGCGCTTCAATGAGCAGTTCTTC.